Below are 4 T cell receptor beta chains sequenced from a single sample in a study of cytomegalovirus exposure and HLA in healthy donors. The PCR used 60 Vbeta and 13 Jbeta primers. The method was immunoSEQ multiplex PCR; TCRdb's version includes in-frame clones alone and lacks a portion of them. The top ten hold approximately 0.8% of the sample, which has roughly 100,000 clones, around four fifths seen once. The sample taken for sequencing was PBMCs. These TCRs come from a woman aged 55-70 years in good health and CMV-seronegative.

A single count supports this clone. CDR3 residues: CASSPGSYNEQFF. The CDR3 DNA sequence: TGTGCCAGCAGCCCAGGCTCCTACAATGAGCAGTTCTTC. The chain links TRBV7-2 to TRBJ2-1; D is unresolved. Trimming left V 5 bases short and J 0 bases short, with 5 bases between. In germline, CDR1 is SGHTA, CDR2 FQGNSA. CDR3 length: 13 residues.

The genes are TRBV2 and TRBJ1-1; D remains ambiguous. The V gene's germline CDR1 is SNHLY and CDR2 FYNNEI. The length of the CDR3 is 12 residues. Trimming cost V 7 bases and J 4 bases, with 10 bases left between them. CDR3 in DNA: TGTGCCAGCATTAGTACGGGCACTGAAGCTTTCTTT. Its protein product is CASISTGTEAFF.

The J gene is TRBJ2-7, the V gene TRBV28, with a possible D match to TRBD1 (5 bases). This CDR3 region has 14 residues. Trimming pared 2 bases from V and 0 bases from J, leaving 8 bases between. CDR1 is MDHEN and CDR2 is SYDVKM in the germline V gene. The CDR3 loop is CASSLQGLSYEQYF. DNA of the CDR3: TGTGCCAGCAGTTTACAGGGCCTCTCCTACGAGCAGTACTTC. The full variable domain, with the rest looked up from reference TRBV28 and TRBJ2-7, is DVKVTQSSRYLVKRTGEKVFLECVQDMDHENMFWYRQDPGLGLRLIYFSYDVKMKEKGDIPEGYSVSREKKERFSLILESASTNQTSMYLCASSLQGLSYEQYFGPGTRLTVT.

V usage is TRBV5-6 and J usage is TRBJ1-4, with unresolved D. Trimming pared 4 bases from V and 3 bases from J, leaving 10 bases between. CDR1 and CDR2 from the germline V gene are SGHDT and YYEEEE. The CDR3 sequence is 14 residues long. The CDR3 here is CASSHPRANEKLFF. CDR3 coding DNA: TGTGCCAGCAGCCACCCGAGGGCTAATGAAAAACTGTTTTTT.